This T cell receptor beta chain originates from a study of blood T cell repertoires in COVID-19 (dated by TCRdb to between 2020 and 2021). At the level of the whole study: Samples from collaborators originated in the United States, Italy and Spain and spanned both the acute and convalescent phases of COVID-19. Deeply sampled blood TCRbeta repertoires from subjects exposed to, actively infected with, or recovered from COVID-19 were included in the dataset. Nearly every sample came with metadata listing a de-identified subject ID, COVID-19 status, age in years and sex. Where HLA class I and class II types were available, the types were taken from metadata supplied by the sample provider, not from assay-based typing. The repertoires were made available in a free public database intended to serve as a resource for research on the immune response to SARS-CoV-2. The samples were drawn from the first 160 participants of the ongoing ImmuneRACE study and from 950 to 1,500 subjects provided by 6 global collaborators. The material from the prospective study consisted of cDNA or gDNA derived from T cells, B-cell-depleted T cells, or PBMCs. Overall results and qualifications from the work: How much clinical and demographic metadata was included differed by source and by participant, and the metadata was provided uncurated.

Collaborating institutions collected whole blood in K2EDTA tubes following their own protocols. For TCRbeta analysis, collaborator samples were shipped as frozen whole blood, as isolated PBMCs, or as DNA extracted from either sample type. V is shortened by 2 bases, J by 0 bases, and the region joining them spans 11 bases. Spanning cysteine to phenylalanine, the CDR3 consists of 15 amino acids. The CDR3 DNA has 45 bases and is translated from base 1. Reading the germline V gene (reference sequence) gives CDR1 SEHNR and CDR2 FQNEAQ. This clone was observed at least ten times. Its antigen is unknown. Base-call qualities are not available, and no considerably larger clone is one nucleotide away. TCRbeta CDR3 regions were amplified from genomic DNA using the immunoSEQ Assay, a bias-controlled multiplex PCR. In the source study's methods: The number of nucleated cells in each sample was estimated by amplification of reference gene primers within the assay. Sequence reads were collapsed and filtered to measure the absolute abundance of every unique TCRbeta CDR3 rearrangement. For each sample, productive Simpson clonality was calculated as the square root of Simpson's diversity index across productive rearrangements. Here the immuneACCESS table is served through TCRdb, limited to in-frame sequences with V and J called. Missing clones are a known gap in these copies; in checked studies unresolved V genes cover under half, and the rest lacks a known reason. From that table come the V and J calls and clone size; the DNA was used to work out D and trimming. The sample table records approximately 84,000 clones; around 79% of these occur just once. The top ten hold around 6% of the sample.

Here the chain combines TRBV7-9 and TRBJ2-7; no D gene call is confident. The sequenced sample consisted of peripheral blood. This receptor was identified in a man aged 50 to 60 with active or convalescent COVID-19. The nucleotide sequence is TGTGCCAGCAGCTTAATAACAGAGAGCTCCTACGAGCAGTACTTC. This is translated as CASSLITESSYEQYF.